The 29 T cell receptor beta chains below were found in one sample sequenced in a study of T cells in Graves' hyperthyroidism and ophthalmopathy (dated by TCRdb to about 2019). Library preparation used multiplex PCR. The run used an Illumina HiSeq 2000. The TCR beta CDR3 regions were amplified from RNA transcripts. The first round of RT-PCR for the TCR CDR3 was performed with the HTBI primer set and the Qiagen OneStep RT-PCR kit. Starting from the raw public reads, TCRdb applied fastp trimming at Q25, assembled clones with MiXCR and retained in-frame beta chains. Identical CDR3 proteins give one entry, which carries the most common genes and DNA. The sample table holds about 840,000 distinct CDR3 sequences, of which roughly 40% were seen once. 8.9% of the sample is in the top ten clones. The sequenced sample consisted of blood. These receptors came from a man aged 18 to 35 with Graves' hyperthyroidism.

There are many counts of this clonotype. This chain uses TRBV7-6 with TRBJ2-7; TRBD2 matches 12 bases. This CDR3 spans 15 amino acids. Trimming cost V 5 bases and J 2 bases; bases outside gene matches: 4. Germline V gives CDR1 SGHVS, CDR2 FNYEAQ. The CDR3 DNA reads TGTGCCAGCAGCCCCGGACTAGCGGGAACCTACGAGCAGTACTTC. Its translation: CASSPGLAGTYEQYF. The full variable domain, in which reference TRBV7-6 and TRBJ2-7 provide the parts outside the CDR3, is GAGVSQSPRYKVTKRGQDVALRCDPISGHVSLYWYRQALGQGPEFLTYFNYEAQQDKSGLPNDRFSAERPEGSISTLTIQRTEQRDSAMYRCASSPGLAGTYEQYFGPGTRLTVT.

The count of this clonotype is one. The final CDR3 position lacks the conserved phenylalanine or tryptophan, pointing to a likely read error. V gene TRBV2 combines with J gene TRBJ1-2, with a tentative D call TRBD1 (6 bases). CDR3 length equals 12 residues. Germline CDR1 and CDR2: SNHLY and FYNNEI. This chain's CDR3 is CAGSVLQGGYTS. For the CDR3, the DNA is TGTGCCGGCAGTGTCCTACAGGGTGGCTACACCTCC.

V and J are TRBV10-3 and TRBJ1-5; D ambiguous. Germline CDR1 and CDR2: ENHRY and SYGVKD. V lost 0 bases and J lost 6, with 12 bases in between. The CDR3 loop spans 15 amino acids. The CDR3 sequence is CAISESSGSGQPQHF. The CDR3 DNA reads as TGTGCCATCAGTGAGTCGTCAGGTTCGGGTCAGCCCCAGCATTTT.

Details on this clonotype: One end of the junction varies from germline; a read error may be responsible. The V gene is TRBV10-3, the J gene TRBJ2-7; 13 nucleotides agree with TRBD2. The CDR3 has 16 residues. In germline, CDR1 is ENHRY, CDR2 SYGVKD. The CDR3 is CASSYALAGGDNEQYF. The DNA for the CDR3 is TGTGCCAGCAGTTACGCACTAGCGGGGGGGGACAACGAGCAGTACTTC.

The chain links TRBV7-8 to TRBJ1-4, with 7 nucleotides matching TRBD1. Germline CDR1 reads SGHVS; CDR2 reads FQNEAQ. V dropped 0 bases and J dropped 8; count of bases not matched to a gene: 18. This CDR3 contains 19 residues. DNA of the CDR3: TGTGCCAGCAGCTTAGCGCGGAGGACAGGTCTGAATGGAGGAGAAAAACTGTTTTTT. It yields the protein CASSLARRTGLNGGEKLFF.

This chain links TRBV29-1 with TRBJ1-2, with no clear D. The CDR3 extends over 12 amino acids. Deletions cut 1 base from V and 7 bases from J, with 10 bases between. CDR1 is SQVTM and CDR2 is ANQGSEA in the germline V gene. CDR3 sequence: CSVEVTEGGYTF. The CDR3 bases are TGCAGCGTTGAAGTCACTGAAGGTGGCTACACCTTC.

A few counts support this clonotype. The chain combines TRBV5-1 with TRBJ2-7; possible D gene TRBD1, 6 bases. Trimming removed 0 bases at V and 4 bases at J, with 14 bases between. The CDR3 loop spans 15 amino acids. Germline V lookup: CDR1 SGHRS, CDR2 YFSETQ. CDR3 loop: CASSLGSDSLYEQYF. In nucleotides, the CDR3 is TGCGCCAGCAGCTTGGGGTCGGACAGTTTATACGAGCAGTACTTC.

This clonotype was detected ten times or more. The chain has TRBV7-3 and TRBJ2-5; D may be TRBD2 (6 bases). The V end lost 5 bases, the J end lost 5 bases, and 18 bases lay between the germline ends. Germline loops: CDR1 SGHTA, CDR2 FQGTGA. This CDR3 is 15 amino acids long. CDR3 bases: TGTGCCAGCAGCCGGACGAGCCAGACTAGGGAGACCCAGTACTTC. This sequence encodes CASSRTSQTRETQYF.

The CDR3 DNA reads as TGTGCCAGCAGCCGGGTAGGCTCCTACGAGCAGTACTTC. Residues: CASSRVGSYEQYF. The chain links TRBV2 to TRBJ2-7; D is ambiguous. This CDR3 has 13 amino acids. CDR1 is SNHLY and CDR2 is FYNNEI in the germline V gene. Trimming shortened V by 6 bases and J by 0 bases, and 9 bases separated the two germline ends.

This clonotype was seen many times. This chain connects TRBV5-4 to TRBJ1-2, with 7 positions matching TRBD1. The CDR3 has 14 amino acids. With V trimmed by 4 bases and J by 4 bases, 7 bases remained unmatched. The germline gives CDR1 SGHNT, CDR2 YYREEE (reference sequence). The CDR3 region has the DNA TGTGCCAGCAGCCTACCGACAGGGCCCTATGGCTACACCTTC. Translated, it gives CASSLPTGPYGYTF.

The CDR3 DNA reads as TGTGCCAGCAGCTTAGATGGTGGGAGCTATGGCTACACCTTC. Translated, it gives CASSLDGGSYGYTF. The chain combines TRBV11-2 with TRBJ1-2; D ambiguous. This CDR3 has 14 residues. V was cut by 0 bases and J by 4 bases, with 9 bases left in between. The germline CDR1 and CDR2 sequences are SGHAT and FQNNGV.

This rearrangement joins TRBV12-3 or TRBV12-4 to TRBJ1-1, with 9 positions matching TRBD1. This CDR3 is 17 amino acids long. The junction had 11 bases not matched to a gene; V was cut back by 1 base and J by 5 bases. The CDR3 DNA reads TGTGCCAGCAGTTTAGTAATAGGGGGACAGGGATTAACTGAAGCTTTCTTT. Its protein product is CASSLVIGGQGLTEAFF.

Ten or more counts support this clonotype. CDR3 sequence: CASSRIGTGGSETQYF. The CDR3 region has the DNA TGTGCCAGCAGTCGTATCGGGACAGGGGGTTCCGAGACCCAGTACTTC. The chain has TRBV7-8 and TRBJ2-5, with 11 nucleotides matching TRBD1. The junction had 11 bases not matched to a gene; V was cut back by 6 bases and J by 5 bases. Germline CDR1 and CDR2: SGHVS and FQNEAQ. There are 16 residues in the CDR3. Looking up the rest from reference TRBV7-8 and TRBJ2-5 gives the full variable domain: GAGVSQSPRYKVAKRGQDVALRCDPISGHVSLFWYQQALGQGPEFLTYFQNEAQLDKSGLPSDRFFAERPEGSVSTLKIQRTQQEDSAVYLCASSRIGTGGSETQYFGPGTRLLVL.

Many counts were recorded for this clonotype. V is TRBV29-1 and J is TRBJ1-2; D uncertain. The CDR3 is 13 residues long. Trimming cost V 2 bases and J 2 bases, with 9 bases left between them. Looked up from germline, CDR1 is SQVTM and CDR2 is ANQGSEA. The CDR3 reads CSVESGNNYGYTF. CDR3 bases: TGCAGCGTTGAATCCGGGAACAACTATGGCTACACCTTC.

The CDR3: CSASDPIRGGGRAQYF. The CDR3 DNA is TGCAGTGCTTCTGACCCCATCCGGGGTGGAGGAAGGGCCCAGTACTTC. The chain recombines TRBV20-1 with TRBJ2-5; D perhaps matches TRBD2 (5 bases). V dropped 5 bases and J dropped 9 bases, with 28 bases sitting between them. The CDR3 has 16 residues. Germline V gene lookup returns CDR1 DFQATT and CDR2 SNEGSKA (reference sequence).

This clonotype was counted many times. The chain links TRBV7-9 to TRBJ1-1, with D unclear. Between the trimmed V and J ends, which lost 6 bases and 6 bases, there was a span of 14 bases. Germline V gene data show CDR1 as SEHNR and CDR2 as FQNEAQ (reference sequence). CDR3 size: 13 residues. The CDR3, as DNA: TGTGCCAGCAGTGTGTTCCCGGCAGCTGAAGCTTTCTTT. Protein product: CASSVFPAAEAFF.

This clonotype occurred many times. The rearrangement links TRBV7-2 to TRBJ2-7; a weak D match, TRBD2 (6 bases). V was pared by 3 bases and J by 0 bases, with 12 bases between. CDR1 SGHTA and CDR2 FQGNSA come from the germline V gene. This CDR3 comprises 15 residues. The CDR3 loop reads CASSFEGGSSYEQYF. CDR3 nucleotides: TGTGCCAGCAGCTTTGAGGGAGGATCCTCCTACGAGCAGTACTTC.

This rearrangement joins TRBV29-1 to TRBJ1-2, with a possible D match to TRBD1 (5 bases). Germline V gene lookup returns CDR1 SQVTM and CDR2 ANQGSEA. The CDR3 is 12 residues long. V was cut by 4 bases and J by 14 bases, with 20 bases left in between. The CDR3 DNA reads TGCAGCGTTGTGTACGGCGAGGAGGGGTTGACCTTC. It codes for CSVVYGEEGLTF.

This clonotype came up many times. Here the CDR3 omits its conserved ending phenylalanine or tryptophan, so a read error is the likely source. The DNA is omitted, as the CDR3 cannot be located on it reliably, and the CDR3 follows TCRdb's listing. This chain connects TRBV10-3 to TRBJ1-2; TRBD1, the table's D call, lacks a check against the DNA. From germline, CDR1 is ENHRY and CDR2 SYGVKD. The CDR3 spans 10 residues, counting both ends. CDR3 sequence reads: CAISESRTGE.

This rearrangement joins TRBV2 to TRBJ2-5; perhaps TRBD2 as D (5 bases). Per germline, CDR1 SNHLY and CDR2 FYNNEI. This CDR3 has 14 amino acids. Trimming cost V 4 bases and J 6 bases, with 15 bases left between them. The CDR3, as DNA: TGTGCCAGCAGTGTTGTCGAGGGTGGGCAGACCCAGTACTTC. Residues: CASSVVEGGQTQYF.

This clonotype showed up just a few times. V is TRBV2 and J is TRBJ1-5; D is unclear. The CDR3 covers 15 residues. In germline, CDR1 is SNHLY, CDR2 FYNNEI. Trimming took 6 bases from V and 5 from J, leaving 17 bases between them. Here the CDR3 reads CASSQDSFGDQPQHF. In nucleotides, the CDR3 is TGTGCCAGCAGCCAAGATAGCTTCGGGGATCAGCCCCAGCATTTT.

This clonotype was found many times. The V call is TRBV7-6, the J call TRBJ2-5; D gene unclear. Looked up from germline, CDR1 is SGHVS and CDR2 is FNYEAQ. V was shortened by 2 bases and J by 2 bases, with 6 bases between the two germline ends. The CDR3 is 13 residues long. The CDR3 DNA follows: TGTGCCAGCAGCTTACAGATGCAAGAGACCCAGTACTTC. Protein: CASSLQMQETQYF.

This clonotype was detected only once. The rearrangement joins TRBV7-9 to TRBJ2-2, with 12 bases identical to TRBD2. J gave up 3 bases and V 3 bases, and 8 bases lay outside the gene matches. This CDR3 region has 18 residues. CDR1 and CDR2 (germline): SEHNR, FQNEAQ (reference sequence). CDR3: CASSLETSGGFDTGELFF. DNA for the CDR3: TGTGCCAGCAGCTTGGAGACTAGCGGGGGATTCGACACCGGGGAGCTGTTTTTT. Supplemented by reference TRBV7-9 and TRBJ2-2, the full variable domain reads DTGVSQNPRHKITKRGQNVTFRCDPISEHNRLYWYRQTLGQGPEFLTYFQNEAQLEKSRLLSDRFSAERPKGSFSTLEIQRTEQGDSAMYLCASSLETSGGFDTGELFFGEGSRLTVL.

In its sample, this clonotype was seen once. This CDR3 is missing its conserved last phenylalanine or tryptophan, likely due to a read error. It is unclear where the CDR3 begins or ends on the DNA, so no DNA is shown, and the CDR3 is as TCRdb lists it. The chain's CDR3 is CASSSTGVWSS. The chain carries TRBV19 and TRBJ2-6; the DNA was not compared with TRBD1, the D call given in the table. The germline CDR1 and CDR2 sequences are LNHDA and SQIVND (reference sequence). 11 amino acids form the CDR3, both terminal residues included.

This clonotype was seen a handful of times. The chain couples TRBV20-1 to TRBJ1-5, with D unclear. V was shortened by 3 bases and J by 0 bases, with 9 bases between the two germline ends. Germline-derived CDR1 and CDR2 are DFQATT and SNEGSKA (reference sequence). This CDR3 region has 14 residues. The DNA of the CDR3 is TGCAGTGCTAGTCAACCAAATAGCAATCAGCCCCAGCATTTT. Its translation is CSASQPNSNQPQHF.

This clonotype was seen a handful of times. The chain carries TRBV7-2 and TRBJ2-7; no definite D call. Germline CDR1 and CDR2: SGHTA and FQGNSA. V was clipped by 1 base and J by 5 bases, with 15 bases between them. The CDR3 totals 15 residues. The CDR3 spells CASSLERWLMDEQYF. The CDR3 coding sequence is TGTGCCAGCAGCTTAGAGCGCTGGTTGATGGACGAGCAGTACTTC.

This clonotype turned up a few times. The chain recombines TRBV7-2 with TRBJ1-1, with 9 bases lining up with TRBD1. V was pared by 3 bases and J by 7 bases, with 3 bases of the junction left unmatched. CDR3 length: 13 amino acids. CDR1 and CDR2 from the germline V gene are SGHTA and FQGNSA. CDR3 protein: CASSLTGGNEAFF. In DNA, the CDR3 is TGTGCCAGCAGCTTGACAGGGGGGAATGAAGCTTTCTTT.

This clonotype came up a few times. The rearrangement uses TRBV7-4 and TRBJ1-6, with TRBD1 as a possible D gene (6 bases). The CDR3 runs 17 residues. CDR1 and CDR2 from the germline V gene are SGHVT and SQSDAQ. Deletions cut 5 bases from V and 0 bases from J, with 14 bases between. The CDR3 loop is CASSPGTDSSYNSPLHF. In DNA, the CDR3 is TGTGCCAGCAGCCCCGGGACGGACAGCTCCTATAATTCACCCCTCCACTTT.

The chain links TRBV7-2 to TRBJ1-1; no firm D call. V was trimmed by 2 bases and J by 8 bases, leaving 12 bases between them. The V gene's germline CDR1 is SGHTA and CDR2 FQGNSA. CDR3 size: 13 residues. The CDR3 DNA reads TGTGCCAGCAGCTTATGGTCTGGCGGGGAAGCTTTCTTT. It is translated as CASSLWSGGEAFF.